A selection of T cell receptor beta chains follows, all from one sample in a study of T cell responses to AZD1222 COVID-19 vaccine. Some clones are missing from TCRdb's copy, which holds only in-frame ones; the method was immunoSEQ multiplex PCR. The table shows approximately 81,000 clones, with under 95% occurring only once. The specimen was peripheral blood, collected on day 0 of MenACWY control vaccination. The source of these receptors is an adult in good health. Each CDR3 is given without its conserved first and last residue. The order of the fields is V gene, clone size, CDR3 protein. Expanded clones are given a class, and other clones once, few, many or no size at all.

v_call: TRBV9; clone_size: NA; cdr3_aa: ASSVAGTSYNEQF
v_call: TRBV19; clone_size: NA; cdr3_aa: ASSGDPSYGYT
v_call: TRBV5-4; clone_size: NA; cdr3_aa: ASRTDGETQY
v_call: TRBV5-1; clone_size: NA; cdr3_aa: ASSLEPGLGGTQY
v_call: TRBV6-1; clone_size: NA; cdr3_aa: ASSEIRNEQF
v_call: TRBV23-1; clone_size: NA; cdr3_aa: ASSEGHEQY
v_call: TRBV11-2; clone_size: NA; cdr3_aa: ASTLTTGGSPLH
v_call: TRBV6-2/TRBV6-3; clone_size: NA; cdr3_aa: ASSYSWTGENNEQF
v_call: TRBV6-5; clone_size: once; cdr3_aa: ASSYFGQDTEAF
v_call: TRBV28; clone_size: NA; cdr3_aa: ASSLRYEQY
v_call: TRBV15; clone_size: NA; cdr3_aa: ATSRGGTGANEKLF
v_call: TRBV27; clone_size: NA; cdr3_aa: ASSLSRSSGNTIY
v_call: TRBV4-3; clone_size: few; cdr3_aa: ASSPLSSSEYNEQF
v_call: TRBV9; clone_size: few; cdr3_aa: ASSVGREDDEQY
v_call: TRBV7-6; clone_size: NA; cdr3_aa: ASSSGGETQY
v_call: TRBV18; clone_size: once; cdr3_aa: ASSPPVEETQY
v_call: TRBV7-6; clone_size: NA; cdr3_aa: ASSPTGIEYNEQF
v_call: TRBV5-1; clone_size: once; cdr3_aa: ASSYRTGSGELF
v_call: TRBV7-9; clone_size: few; cdr3_aa: ASSRAEGYEQY
v_call: TRBV25-1; clone_size: NA; cdr3_aa: ASREAGGAGYT
v_call: TRBV7-3; clone_size: NA; cdr3_aa: ASSLTSGTIDTQY
v_call: TRBV7-9; clone_size: NA; cdr3_aa: ASSQTGDLSTEAF
v_call: TRBV30; clone_size: NA; cdr3_aa: ACQGAADTEAF
v_call: TRBV2; clone_size: NA; cdr3_aa: ASTPGGEQY
v_call: TRBV6-6; clone_size: NA; cdr3_aa: ASQLRGTVNSPLH
v_call: TRBV7-3; clone_size: NA; cdr3_aa: ASSLDGTDNSPLH
v_call: TRBV15; clone_size: NA; cdr3_aa: ATSRDRSSYEQY
v_call: TRBV6-1; clone_size: once; cdr3_aa: ASSEGGRQGGQPQH
v_call: TRBV11-3; clone_size: NA; cdr3_aa: ASSSSALAGETQY
v_call: TRBV6-2/TRBV6-3; clone_size: NA; cdr3_aa: ASSYRGPHNEQF
v_call: TRBV28; clone_size: NA; cdr3_aa: ASRPMMGRRQETQY
v_call: TRBV5-6; clone_size: NA; cdr3_aa: ASSFPSGLAGESEQF
v_call: TRBV29-1; clone_size: NA; cdr3_aa: SVAPAGRNYEQY
v_call: TRBV3-1/TRBV3-2; clone_size: NA; cdr3_aa: ASSQSQGYQPQH
v_call: TRBV4-1; clone_size: NA; cdr3_aa: ASSLEGRENQPQH
v_call: TRBV4-1; clone_size: once; cdr3_aa: ASSHNTGQARNTIY
v_call: TRBV11-2; clone_size: once; cdr3_aa: ASSTYRGPSTDTQY
v_call: TRBV24-1; clone_size: NA; cdr3_aa: ATSDSDFPGIYGYT
v_call: TRBV25-1; clone_size: NA; cdr3_aa: ASSESAGGLNEQF
v_call: TRBV29-1; clone_size: NA; cdr3_aa: SARDRGAEAF
v_call: TRBV3-1/TRBV3-2; clone_size: NA; cdr3_aa: ASSQAGAATNEKLF
v_call: TRBV6-5; clone_size: once; cdr3_aa: ASSYGATDQPQH
v_call: TRBV4-1; clone_size: few; cdr3_aa: ASSQVGLADLSGANVLT
v_call: TRBV7-3; clone_size: NA; cdr3_aa: ASSLGLPGLGNEQF
v_call: TRBV29-1; clone_size: few; cdr3_aa: SVMDTEAF